The following is a TCR beta chain sequence with its context. This entry is derived from a study of blood T cell repertoires in COVID-19. Study overall: COVID-19 samples, acute and convalescent, were from the United States, Italy and Spain. T cells, B-cell-depleted T cells, or PBMCs provided the cDNA or gDNA that served as material.

Trimming shortened V by 7 bases and J by 2 bases, and 14 bases separated the two germline ends. The V gene's germline CDR1 is SGHVS and CDR2 FQNEAQ. This CDR3 comprises 14 residues. Source study methods: It was from reference gene primer amplification that nucleated cell counts were estimated. The table came from immunoSEQ multiplex PCR; TCRdb's copy has only in-frame clones and leaves some out. V, J and clone size are those of that table, while D and trimming were read from the DNA. Of roughly 100,000 clones listed, about 90% are singletons. This chain links TRBV7-8 with TRBJ1-2; no reliable D call. The clonotype originates from a human donor with active COVID-19. The donor label of this sample is uncertain. Sequenced material: peripheral blood. CDR3 DNA: TGTGCCAGCACCCCGGGTCCGATCAACTATGGCTACACCTTC. This gives the protein CASTPGPINYGYTF.